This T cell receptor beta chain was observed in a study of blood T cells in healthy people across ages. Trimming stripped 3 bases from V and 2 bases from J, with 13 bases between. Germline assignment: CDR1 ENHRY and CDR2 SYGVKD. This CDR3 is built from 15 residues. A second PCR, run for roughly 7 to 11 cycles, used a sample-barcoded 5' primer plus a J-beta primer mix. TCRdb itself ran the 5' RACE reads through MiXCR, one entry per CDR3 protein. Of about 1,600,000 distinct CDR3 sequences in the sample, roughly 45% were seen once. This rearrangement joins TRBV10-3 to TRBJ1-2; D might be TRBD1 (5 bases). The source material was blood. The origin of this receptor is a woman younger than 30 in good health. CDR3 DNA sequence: TGTGCCATCAGTGATTCCGACAGCCCCAACTATGGCTACACCTTC. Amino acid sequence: CAISDSDSPNYGYTF.